These T cell receptor beta chains were read from a single sample in a study of pediatric ulcerative colitis. Using immunoSEQ multiplex PCR, the repertoire was profiled, and TCRdb retains in-frame clones only, with some absent. The data show 30,000 to 40,000 clones, 65% to 85% seen once. Sequencing used gut tissue. These receptors were collected from a boy aged 5-17 years with severe ulcerative colitis. The CDR3 runs from the conserved cysteine through the conserved F or W. D genes are given only for firm matches. Size tells how often a clone was seen (once, few, many) or the class of an expanded clone, and some rows leave it out.

>NA|NA|TRBJ1-4|TRBV6-6
TGTGCCAGCAGTTACTCCCCCGTTAGTAATGAAAAACTGTTTTTT
CASSYSPVSNEKLFF
>NA|NA|TRBJ2-1|TRBV5-1
TGCGCCAGCAGCTTATCTAGCCGAAGCTCCTACAATGAGCAGTTCTTC
CASSLSSRSSYNEQFF
>NA|TRBD1|TRBJ2-1|TRBV2
TGTGCCAGCGTCCGGGACAGGGGATTAACTGAGCAGTTCTTC
CASVRDRGLTEQFF
>few|NA|TRBJ2-7|TRBV6-1
TGTGCCAGCAGTGAAGTCGGGGCTACCAAGCAGTACTTC
CASSEVGATKQYF
>NA|NA|TRBJ2-1|TRBV5-1
TGCGCCAGCAGCTTGTTCGGCCAGGCGGGTGAGCAGTTCTTC
CASSLFGQAGEQFF
>NA|TRBD1|TRBJ1-2|TRBV27
TGTGCCACCCGACCGGACAGGGCTCCTGGCTACACCTTC
CATRPDRAPGYTF
>NA|TRBD1|TRBJ1-2|TRBV7-9
TGTGCCAGCAGGGAGACAGGGGGGAACTATGGCTACACCTTC
CASRETGGNYGYTF
>once|NA|TRBJ1-2|TRBV20-1
TGCAGTGTGCGGGACAAGTATGGCTACACCTTC
CSVRDKYGYTF
>few|NA|TRBJ2-5|TRBV19
TGTGCCACCCAAGGAGCGGGCCGCCGAGGAGCCCAGTACTTC
CATQGAGRRGAQYF
>NA|NA|TRBJ1-5|TRBV19
TGTGCCAGTAGCACTCTCGGGACCGGCAATCAGCCCCAGCATTTT
CASSTLGTGNQPQHF
>NA|NA|TRBJ2-1|TRBV4-1
TGCGCCAGCAGCTCCTACAATGAGCAGTTCTTC
CASSSYNEQFF
>once|NA|TRBJ2-7|TRBV2
TGTGCCAGCAGTGACCAGGGGCGAGGTGAGCAGTACTTC
CASSDQGRGEQYF
>NA|NA|TRBJ2-1|TRBV5-1
TGCGCCAGCAGCTACTCAACGGGGTCTGAGCAGTTCTTC
CASSYSTGSEQFF
>few|NA|TRBJ2-5|TRBV28
TGTGCCAGCAGTAGTGGGGGGGCCATAGAGACCCAGTACTTC
CASSSGGAIETQYF
>NA|NA|TRBJ1-2|TRBV5-1
TGCGCCAGCAGCTTGGTAGGGCCGGAGGGCTACACCTTC
CASSLVGPEGYTF
>NA|NA|TRBJ1-1|TRBV19
TGTGCCAGTGTCCCCGGCGGGGTTCAGAACACTGAAGCTTTCTTT
CASVPGGVQNTEAFF
>NA|NA|TRBJ1-1|TRBV5-1
TGCGCCAGCAGCCCCACACATGGAGGGCCGAGCCTAGAAGCTTTCTTT
CASSPTHGGPSLEAFF
>NA|NA|TRBJ1-6|TRBV5-8
TGTGCCAGCAGTTCCAGACGGCAAGGCGATTCACCCCTCCACTTT
CASSSRRQGDSPLHF
>NA|NA|TRBJ2-1|TRBV4-1
TGCGCCAGCAGCCAAGAGGAGTATATACAAGGTGAGCAGTTCTTC
CASSQEEYIQGEQFF
>NA|TRBD1|TRBJ1-4|TRBV5-1
TGCGCCAGCAGGCAGGGGGCAACTAATGAAAAACTGTTTTTT
CASRQGATNEKLFF
>NA|TRBD2|TRBJ2-5|TRBV9
TGTGCCAGCAGCCGCCGGGAGGGAGGGACCCAGTACTTC
CASSRREGGTQYF
>NA|NA|TRBJ1-1|TRBV6-5
TGTGCCAGCAGGACAACAGGGCGGGAGGCTGAAGCTTTCTTT
CASRTTGREAEAFF
>NA|NA|TRBJ1-2|TRBV2
TGTGCCAGCAGGGTCCTGGGGGATGGCTACACCTTC
CASRVLGDGYTF
>NA|NA|TRBJ1-3|TRBV2
TGTGCCAGCAGTTTGGGGATCTCTGGAAACACCATATATTTT
CASSLGISGNTIYF
>NA|TRBD1|TRBJ1-1|TRBV4-1
TGCGCCAGCAGCCGCCGGACAGGGGGATGGTTAACTGAAGCTTTCTTT
CASSRRTGGWLTEAFF
>NA|NA|TRBJ2-2|TRBV7-9
TGTGCCAGCAGCTTGGAGGCGTCCGGGGAGCTGTTTTTT
CASSLEASGELFF
>once|NA|TRBJ1-6|TRBV6-5
TGTGCCAGCAGTAGACCGAGGGGCGGCGGGTCACCCCTCCACTTT
CASSRPRGGGSPLHF
>NA|NA|TRBJ2-5|TRBV7-8
TGTGCCAGCAGCTTGGGACGAGGGGGTTACCAAGAGACCCAGTACTTC
CASSLGRGGYQETQYF
>NA|NA|TRBJ2-3|TRBV4-2
TGTGCCAGCAGCCAGGACCTGCCTAGTCACCGCACAGATACGCAGTATTTT
CASSQDLPSHRTDTQYF
>few|NA|TRBJ2-7|TRBV7-6
TGTGCCAGCAGCTTAGCCCTCGAGGGCGAGCAGTACTTC
CASSLALEGEQYF
>NA|NA|TRBJ2-7|TRBV6-5
TGTGCCAGCAGTTACTCCCAGGGGTACTACGAGCAGTACTTC
CASSYSQGYYEQYF
>NA|NA|TRBJ1-1|TRBV10-1
TGCGCCAGCAGGGATAGCATGAACACTGAAGCTTTCTTT
CASRDSMNTEAFF
>once|NA|TRBJ2-2|TRBV25-1
TGTGCCAGCAGTGATGGTGTCAGCGGCACCGGGGAGCTGTTTTTT
CASSDGVSGTGELFF
>NA|NA|TRBJ2-2|TRBV5-1
TGCGCCAGCAGCTTGTGGACAGTGCAAAACACCGGGGAGCTGTTTTTT
CASSLWTVQNTGELFF
>few|TRBD1|TRBJ2-7|TRBV6-5
TGTGCCAGCAGTTCCGGACAGGGGAAACGTGAGCAGTACTTC
CASSSGQGKREQYF
>NA|NA|TRBJ2-1|TRBV25-1
TGTGCCAGCACTCGAGGGTCCTACAATGAGCAGTTCTTC
CASTRGSYNEQFF
>few|NA|TRBJ1-6|TRBV5-1
TGCGCCAGCAGCGAGCAGGGGCTGGTGGCTTCACCCCTCCACTTT
CASSEQGLVASPLHF
>NA|TRBD1|TRBJ1-1|TRBV29-1
TGCAGCGTGGGACAGGCGGGGACTGAAGCTTTCTTT
CSVGQAGTEAFF
>once|NA|TRBJ1-1|TRBV7-8
TGTGCCAGCAGCTTAGCTGGGGGTGGGAACACTGAAGCTTTCTTT
CASSLAGGGNTEAFF
>NA|TRBD1|TRBJ2-3|TRBV9
TGTGCCAGCAGCGAACTCAGGGGGCTACCGACAGATACGCAGTATTTT
CASSELRGLPTDTQYF
>NA|NA|TRBJ2-3|TRBV4-1
TGCGCCAGCAGCCAATGGTCAGCGAGGAAGAGCACAGATACGCAGTATTTT
CASSQWSARKSTDTQYF
>NA|NA|TRBJ2-5|TRBV2
TGTGCCAGCCGAAGCCGGGCCCTGCCCCCCAGCCAGTACTTC
CASRSRALPPSQYF
>few|NA|TRBJ1-5|TRBV30
TGTGCCTGGAGTGGAGGAGGGTTAGGCAATCAGCCCCAGCATTTT
CAWSGGGLGNQPQHF
>NA|NA|TRBJ2-5|TRBV20-1
TGCAGTGCCAGGTACCAAGAGACCCAGTACTTC
CSARYQETQYF
>NA|NA|TRBJ2-1|TRBV7-3
TGTGCCAGCAGCTTAGACAGCCTTCTGTACAATGAGCAGTTCTTC
CASSLDSLLYNEQFF
>NA|NA|TRBJ1-3|TRBV14
TGTGCCAGCAGCCAAGATTTCGGGAATTTTCAGGGAAACACCATATATTTT
CASSQDFGNFQGNTIYF